This T cell receptor (beta chain) was identified in a study of early stage breast cancer tumors (dated by TCRdb to 2015 to 2018). Regarding the research as a whole: Of the roughly 17 invasive breast tumors, 12 to 13 were found to be estrogen receptor-positive, progesterone receptor-positive and HER2-negative. A total of 2.5 million to 3 million templates, representing approximately 1,100,000 unique clonotypes, were detected across all samples. About 70% of the 12 ER+/PR+/HER2- tumors were invasive ductal carcinomas, while the other four were invasive lobular carcinomas. On average, each sample got about 10-fold read coverage. Here is what the overall study found, with its caveats: Because the cohort was small, a breakdown by tumor subtype could not be done. Roughly 2.5-fold higher T cell density and higher clonality were observed in tumors than in adjacent normal breast tissue. Chain pairing and functional markers such as CD4, CD8 and FOXP3 were not captured by bulk genomic DNA sequencing of unsorted cells. Enriched TCRB sequences shared across patients were mostly commonly generated sequences, unlikely to play an important role in the tumor microenvironment. Repertoires from blood and normal breast were more alike than repertoires from blood and tumor, and in about 90% of the 16 patients, comparing each tissue with blood separated tumor from normal.

The study profiled bulk TCR beta-chain repertoires in matched peripheral blood, tumor and adjacent normal breast tissue taken from fewer than 20 patients with early-stage breast cancer. Before surgery, roughly 4.5-11 mL of whole blood was collected into EDTA tubes and then processed within 2 hours. Peripheral blood mononuclear cells were isolated by Ficoll-Paque centrifugation in SepMate-50 tubes. PBMCs were cryopreserved in 90% FBS with roughly 10% DMSO in aliquots of about 1.8 to 4 million cells and stored in liquid nitrogen. The Qiagen AllPrep DNA/RNA Mini kit was used to extract genomic DNA. Notes on this clone: The antigen it recognizes is unknown. The junction differs from germline at one of its ends, possibly a read error.

Each sample was amplified as two independent genomic DNA replicates: roughly 0.5 ug for blood and roughly 1.5 ug for tumor or normal breast. TCRB sequencing of genomic DNA was carried out with the ImmunoSeq Intro kit according to the manufacturer's instructions. Multiplex PCR ran 30 to 40 cycles with proprietary primers and spike-in control sequences for absolute quantification. Single-end 150-bp reads were used to sequence an 87-bp fragment covering the CDR3 and the flanking V and J genes. Seven samples, each with two replicates, were multiplexed per lane of an Illumina MiSeq using version 3.0 chemistry. As for the original processing: Raw data were processed by the vendor's proprietary pipeline, with both replicates merged into one result per sample. Clonotypes were defined as productive rearrangements sharing the V-gene family, CDR3 amino acid sequence and J-gene segment. To compute clonality, the normalized Shannon entropy (Pielou evenness) of TCRB abundances was subtracted from 1. T cell density was estimated by dividing total templates by the number of input cells inferred from the DNA input amount. Recon with default parameters was used to estimate total repertoire diversity and clonality. Clonotypes with over 0.1% abundance in tumor and at least 32-fold higher abundance in tumor than in normal breast were defined as tumor-enriched. Sourced from immuneACCESS, this table was stored by TCRdb with only in-frame sequences that have V and J called. A share of the clones is absent; for the studies checked, an unresolved V gene accounts for under half, and the remainder has no known explanation. From that table come the V and J calls and clone size; the DNA was used to work out D and trimming. The sample includes 25,000 to 30,000 clones, with roughly 80% observed a single time. In total, the top ten clones hold roughly 12% of the sample.

From the cysteine through the phenylalanine, the CDR3 covers 12 amino acids. The sequence is cut down to CDR3 DNA, 36 bases in frame from base 1. Taken from the germline V gene, the CDR1 and CDR2 loops are SGHNT and YENEEA. The receptor chain draws on TRBV11-3 and TRBJ2-7, with 7 middle bases fitting TRBD2. This receptor was taken from a person in their sixties or seventies with breast cancer. Sequenced: blood. The CDR3 region has the sequence CASTLREGEQYF. The DNA sequence reads TGTGCCAGCACCTTAAGGGAGGGCGAGCAGTACTTC.